The 9 T cell receptor beta chains in this list originate from one sample, sequenced in a study of shared clonotypes between healthy human individuals (TCRdb year 2020). The library was obtained by the immunoSEQ multiplex PCR assay. Held by TCRdb, this immuneACCESS table contains in-frame sequences only and omits some clones. Under half of the omission traces to an unresolved V gene where checked; the cause of the rest is unknown. The sample table lists millions of clones, 95% of them with a count of one. Of the sample, roughly 0.13% falls within the top ten clones. Sequencing was carried out using naive CD4+ T cells sorted from blood. The sample's cell subset or site label, decoded: CD45RA+ positively selected. The source of these receptors is a man aged 18-30 years in good health.

This chain connects TRBV7-9 to TRBJ2-3, with 10 bases lining up with TRBD2. CDR3 length equals 15 residues. The V and J ends lost 6 bases and 5 bases, in that order; junction bases with no gene match: 8. In germline, CDR1 is SEHNR, CDR2 FQNEAQ (reference sequence). Written as DNA, the CDR3 is TGTGCCAGCAGTCTCTACCGGACTAGCGGAGATACGCAGTATTTT. Translation gives CASSLYRTSGDTQYF.

V is TRBV2 and J is TRBJ2-3; no reliable D call. The CDR3 has 12 amino acids. V was cut by 1 base and J by 7 bases, with 6 bases left in between. Germline CDR1 SNHLY, CDR2 FYNNEI. The CDR3 DNA reads as TGTGCCAGCAGTGAAGAACCGAATACGCAGTATTTT. It codes for CASSEEPNTQYF.

As for this clone: At one end the junction does not follow the germline gene, possibly because of a read error. V gene TRBV10-3 combines with J gene TRBJ2-5; no reliable D call. The germline V gene has CDR1 ENHRY and CDR2 SYGVKD. The CDR3 consists of 13 residues. The CDR3 DNA sequence: TGTGCCATCGGTGACTGGAATGGGGAGACCCAGTACTTC. Translation gives CAIGDWNGETQYF.

J is TRBJ2-5 and V is TRBV7-2; weak D call: TRBD1 (5 bases). CDR1 and CDR2 from the germline V gene are SGHTA and FQGNSA. The V end lost 2 bases, the J end lost 5 bases, and 15 bases lay between the germline ends. The CDR3 is made up of 15 amino acids. The CDR3 nucleotides are TGTGCCAGCAGCTTATCGTCCGGACAAGGGGAGACCCAGTACTTC. Translation: CASSLSSGQGETQYF.

The chain links TRBV14 to TRBJ2-3; 10 nucleotides line up with TRBD2. CDR1 SGHDN and CDR2 FVKESK come from the germline V gene. With 4 bases clipped from V and 4 bases from J, the junction kept 8 bases outside the gene matches. The CDR3 totals 16 residues. In DNA, the CDR3 is TGTGCCAGCAGCCGGATTCAGCGGGGGGGCCCAGATACGCAGTATTTT. This codes for CASSRIQRGGPDTQYF.

The chain uses TRBV13 and TRBJ2-3; D gene uncertain. The V gene lost 4 bases and the J gene lost 2 bases, with 10 bases spanning the gap. The CDR3 length is 14 residues. Germline V gene data show CDR1 as PRHDT and CDR2 as FYEKMQ (reference sequence). The CDR3 region has the DNA TGTGCCAGCAGCTCCGGGCCTAACACAGATACGCAGTATTTT. It translates to CASSSGPNTDTQYF.

V gene TRBV11-2 combines with J gene TRBJ2-4; D unresolved. Trimming removed 0 bases from V and 0 bases from J, with 9 bases in between. The V gene's germline CDR1 is SGHAT and CDR2 FQNNGV. The CDR3 totals 16 residues. This CDR3 is CASSLESGLAKNIQYF. In DNA, the CDR3 is TGTGCCAGCAGCTTAGAGTCAGGCCTAGCCAAAAACATTCAGTACTTC.

The genes are TRBV5-1 and TRBJ2-7; TRBD2 matches 7 bases. With V trimmed by 2 bases and J by 7 bases, 9 bases remained unmatched. CDR3 size: 14 residues. From germline, CDR1 is SGHRS and CDR2 YFSETQ. The chain's CDR3 is CASSLPSGGKEQYF. In nucleotides, the CDR3 is TGCGCCAGCAGCTTACCCTCGGGGGGAAAAGAGCAGTACTTC.

The chain uses TRBV5-6 and TRBJ1-2; D gene unclear. From germline, CDR1 is SGHDT and CDR2 YYEEEE. This CDR3 spans 14 amino acids. V was clipped by 1 base and J by 0 bases, with 7 bases between them. As DNA, the CDR3 is TGTGCCAGCAGCTTGCTCAGCTCTAACTATGGCTACACCTTC. It translates to CASSLLSSNYGYTF.